This T cell receptor beta chain was sequenced for a study of shared clonotypes between healthy human individuals. The CDR3 is made up of 14 amino acids. Germline CDR1 reads LNHDA; CDR2 reads SQIVND (reference sequence). V was shortened by 4 bases and J by 0 bases, with 9 bases between the two germline ends. The assay was immunoSEQ multiplex PCR, and TCRdb's table has in-frame clones only and misses some. In the table there are about 700,000 clones, roughly nine tenths of which are singletons. Positive CCR7 selection of CD45RO-negative cells yielded the naive CD8 cells, and terminally differentiated effector memory CD45RA+ cells were excluded.

The source material was naive CD8+ T cells sorted from blood. This sequence originates from a man aged 25-45 years in good health. This chain connects TRBV19 to TRBJ2-5; D call uncertain. Here the CDR3 DNA reads TGTGCCAGTAGTAGCCTGTTGGACCAAGAGACCCAGTACTTC. Its translation is CASSSLLDQETQYF.